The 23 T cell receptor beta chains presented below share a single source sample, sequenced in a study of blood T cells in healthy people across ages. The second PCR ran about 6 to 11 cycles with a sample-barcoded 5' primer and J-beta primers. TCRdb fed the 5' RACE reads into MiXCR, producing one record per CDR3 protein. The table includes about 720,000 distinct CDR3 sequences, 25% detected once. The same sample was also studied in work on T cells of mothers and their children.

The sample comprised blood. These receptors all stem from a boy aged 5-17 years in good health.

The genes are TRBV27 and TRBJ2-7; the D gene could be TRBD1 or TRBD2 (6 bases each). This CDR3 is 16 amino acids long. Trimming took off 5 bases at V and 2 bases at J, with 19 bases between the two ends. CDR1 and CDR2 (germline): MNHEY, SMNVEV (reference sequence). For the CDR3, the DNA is TGTGCCAGCAGTCCAGGACGGGGGCTCTTTGCCTACGAGCAGTACTTC. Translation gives CASSPGRGLFAYEQYF.

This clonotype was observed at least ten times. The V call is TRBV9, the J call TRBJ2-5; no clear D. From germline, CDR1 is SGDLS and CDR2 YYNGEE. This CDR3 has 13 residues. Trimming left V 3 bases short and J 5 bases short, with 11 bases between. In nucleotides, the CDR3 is TGTGCCAGCAGCGCCTGGAATATGGAGACCCAGTACTTC. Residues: CASSAWNMETQYF.

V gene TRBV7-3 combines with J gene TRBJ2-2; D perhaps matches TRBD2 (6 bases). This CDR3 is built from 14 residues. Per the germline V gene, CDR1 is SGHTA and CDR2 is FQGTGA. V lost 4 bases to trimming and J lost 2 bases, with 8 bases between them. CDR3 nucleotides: TGTGCCAGCAGCTCGGGACTTAACACCGGGGAGCTGTTTTTT. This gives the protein CASSSGLNTGELFF.

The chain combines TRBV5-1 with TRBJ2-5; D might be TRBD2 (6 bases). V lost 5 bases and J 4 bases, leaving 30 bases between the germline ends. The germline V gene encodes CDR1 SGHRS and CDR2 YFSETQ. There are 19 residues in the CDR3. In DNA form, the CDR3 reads TGCGCCAGCAGACACCCCAGGGCCTCCGGGACCCCGGAGGGAGAGACCCAGTACTTC. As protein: CASRHPRASGTPEGETQYF.

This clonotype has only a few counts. The CDR3 DNA sequence: TGCGCCAGCAGCCCGGGGACAGGCCCTAATGAAAAACTGTTTTTT. Its translation is CASSPGTGPNEKLFF. The chain couples TRBV4-3 to TRBJ1-4; TRBD1 matches at 8 bases. The CDR3 length is 15 residues. Germline V gene data show CDR1 as LGHNA and CDR2 as YSLEER. Trimming at V came to 4 bases and at J to 3 bases, leaving 4 bases not matched to a gene.

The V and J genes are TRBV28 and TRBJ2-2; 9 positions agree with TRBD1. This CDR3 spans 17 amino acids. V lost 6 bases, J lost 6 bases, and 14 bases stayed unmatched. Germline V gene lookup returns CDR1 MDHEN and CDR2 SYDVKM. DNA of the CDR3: TGTGCCAGCAGCACCCTGCGGGAGACAGGGGGTCCCGGGGAGCTGTTTTTT. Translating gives CASSTLRETGGPGELFF.

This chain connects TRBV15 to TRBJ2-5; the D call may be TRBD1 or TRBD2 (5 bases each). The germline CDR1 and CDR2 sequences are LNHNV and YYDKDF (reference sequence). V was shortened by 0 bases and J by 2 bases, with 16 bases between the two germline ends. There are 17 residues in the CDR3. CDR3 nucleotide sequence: TGTGCCACCAGCAGAGATACGCGACAGCTAGCTCAAGAGACCCAGTACTTC. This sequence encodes CATSRDTRQLAQETQYF.

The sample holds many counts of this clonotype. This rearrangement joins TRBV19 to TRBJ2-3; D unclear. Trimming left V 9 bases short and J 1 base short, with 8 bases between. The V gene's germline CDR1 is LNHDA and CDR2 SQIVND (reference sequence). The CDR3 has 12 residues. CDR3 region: CARTSGTDTQYF. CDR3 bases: TGTGCCAGAACAAGCGGCACAGATACGCAGTATTTT.

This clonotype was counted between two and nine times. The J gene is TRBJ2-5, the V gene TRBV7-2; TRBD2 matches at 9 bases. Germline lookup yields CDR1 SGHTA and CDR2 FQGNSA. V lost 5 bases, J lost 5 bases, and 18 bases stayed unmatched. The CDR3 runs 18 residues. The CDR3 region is CASSQGMSGGSVVETQYF. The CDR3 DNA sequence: TGTGCCAGCAGCCAGGGGATGAGCGGGGGGTCGGTGGTGGAGACCCAGTACTTC.

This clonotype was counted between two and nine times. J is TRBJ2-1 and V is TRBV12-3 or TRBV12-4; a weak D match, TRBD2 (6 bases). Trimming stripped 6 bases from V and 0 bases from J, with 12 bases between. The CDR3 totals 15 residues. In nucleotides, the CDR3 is TGTGCCAGCAGACCACGGGGGAGCTCCTACAATGAGCAGTTCTTC. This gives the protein CASRPRGSSYNEQFF.

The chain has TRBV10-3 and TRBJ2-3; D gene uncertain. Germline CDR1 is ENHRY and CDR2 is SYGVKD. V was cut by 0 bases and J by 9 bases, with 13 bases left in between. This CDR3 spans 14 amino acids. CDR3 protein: CAISESGGRVTQYF. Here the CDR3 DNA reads TGTGCCATCAGTGAGTCCGGTGGACGAGTGACGCAGTATTTT.

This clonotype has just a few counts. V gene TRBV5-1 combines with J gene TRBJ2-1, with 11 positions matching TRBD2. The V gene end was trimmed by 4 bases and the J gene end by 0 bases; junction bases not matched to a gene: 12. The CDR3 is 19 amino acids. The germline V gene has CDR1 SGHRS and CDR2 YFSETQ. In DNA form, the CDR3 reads TGCGCCAGCAGCATCACTAGCGGGGGAGAACTTAGCTCCTACAATGAGCAGTTCTTC. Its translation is CASSITSGGELSSYNEQFF.

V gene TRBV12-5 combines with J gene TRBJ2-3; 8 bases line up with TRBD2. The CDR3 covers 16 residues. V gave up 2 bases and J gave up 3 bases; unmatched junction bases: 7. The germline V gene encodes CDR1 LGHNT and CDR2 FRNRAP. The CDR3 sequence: CASGLYLSGETDTQYF. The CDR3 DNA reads TGTGCTAGTGGTTTGTATCTTAGCGGGGAAACAGATACGCAGTATTTT.

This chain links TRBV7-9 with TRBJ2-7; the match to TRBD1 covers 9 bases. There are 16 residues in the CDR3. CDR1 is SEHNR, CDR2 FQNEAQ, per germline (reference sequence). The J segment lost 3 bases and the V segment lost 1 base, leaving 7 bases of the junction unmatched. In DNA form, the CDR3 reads TGTGCCAGCAGCTTAGGCCCCGGGACAGGGAGCTACGAGCAGTACTTC. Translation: CASSLGPGTGSYEQYF.

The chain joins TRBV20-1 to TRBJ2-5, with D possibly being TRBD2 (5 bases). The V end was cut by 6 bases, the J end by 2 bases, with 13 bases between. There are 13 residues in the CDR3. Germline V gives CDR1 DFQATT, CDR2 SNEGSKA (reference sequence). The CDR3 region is CSALLVKQETQYF. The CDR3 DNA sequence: TGCAGTGCCCTACTAGTAAAACAAGAGACCCAGTACTTC.

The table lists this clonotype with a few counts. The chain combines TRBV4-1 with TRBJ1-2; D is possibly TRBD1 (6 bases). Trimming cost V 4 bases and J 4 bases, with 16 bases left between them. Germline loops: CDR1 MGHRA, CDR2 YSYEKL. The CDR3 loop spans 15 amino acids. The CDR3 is CASSLTSGGAYGYTF. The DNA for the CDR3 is TGCGCCAGCAGCCTGACATCGGGGGGGGCCTATGGCTACACCTTC.

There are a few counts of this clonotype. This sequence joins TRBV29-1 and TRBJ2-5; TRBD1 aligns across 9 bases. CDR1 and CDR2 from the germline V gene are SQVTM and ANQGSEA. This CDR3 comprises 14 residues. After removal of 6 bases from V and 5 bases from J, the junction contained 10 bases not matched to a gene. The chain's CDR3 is CSVAGDREGETQYF. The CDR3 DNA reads TGCAGCGTCGCCGGGGACAGGGAAGGGGAGACCCAGTACTTC.

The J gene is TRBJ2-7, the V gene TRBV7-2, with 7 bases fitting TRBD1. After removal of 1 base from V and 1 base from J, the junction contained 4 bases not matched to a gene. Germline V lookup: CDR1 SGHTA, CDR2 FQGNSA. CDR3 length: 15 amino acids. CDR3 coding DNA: TGTGCCAGCAGCTTAGTAGGGACAGTTTCCTACGAGCAGTACTTC. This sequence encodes CASSLVGTVSYEQYF.

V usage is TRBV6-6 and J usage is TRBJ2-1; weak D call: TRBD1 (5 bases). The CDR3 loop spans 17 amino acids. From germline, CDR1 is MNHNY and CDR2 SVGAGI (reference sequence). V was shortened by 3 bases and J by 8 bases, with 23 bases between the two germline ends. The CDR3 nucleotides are TGTGCCAGCAGTTATCCCGAGGATCTATCAGGGAAGGATGAGCAGTTCTTC. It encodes CASSYPEDLSGKDEQFF.

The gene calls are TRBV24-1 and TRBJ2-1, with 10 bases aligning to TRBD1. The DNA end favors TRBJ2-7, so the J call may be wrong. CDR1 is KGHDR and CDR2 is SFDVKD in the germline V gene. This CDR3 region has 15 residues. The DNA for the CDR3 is TGTGCCACCAGTGACCGGGACAGGGGATCCTACGAGCAGTACTTC. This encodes CATSDRDRGSYEQYF.

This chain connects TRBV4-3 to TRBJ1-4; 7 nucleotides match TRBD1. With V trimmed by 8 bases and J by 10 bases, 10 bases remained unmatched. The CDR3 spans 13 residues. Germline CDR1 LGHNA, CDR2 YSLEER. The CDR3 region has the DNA TGCGCCAGCGGGACCCAGGGGACAGCAAAACTGTTTTTT. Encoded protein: CASGTQGTAKLFF.

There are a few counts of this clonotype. Here the CDR3 DNA reads TGTGCCAGCATAGCGGAGGGGCCCTACGAGCAGTACTTC. It translates to CASIAEGPYEQYF. This chain connects TRBV28 to TRBJ2-7, with D maybe TRBD2 (6 bases). This CDR3 spans 13 amino acids. Trimming took 7 bases from V and 2 from J, leaving 12 bases between them. The germline V gene has CDR1 MDHEN and CDR2 SYDVKM. The whole variable domain, filled in from reference TRBV28 and TRBJ2-7, reads DVKVTQSSRYLVKRTGEKVFLECVQDMDHENMFWYRQDPGLGLRLIYFSYDVKMKEKGDIPEGYSVSREKKERFSLILESASTNQTSMYLCASIAEGPYEQYFGPGTRLTVT.

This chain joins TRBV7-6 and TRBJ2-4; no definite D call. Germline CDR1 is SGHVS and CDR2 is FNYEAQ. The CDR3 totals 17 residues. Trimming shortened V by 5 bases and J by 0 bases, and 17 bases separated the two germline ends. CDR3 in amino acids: CASSPGGGRVAKNIQYF. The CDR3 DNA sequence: TGTGCCAGCAGCCCCGGTGGTGGTAGGGTAGCCAAAAACATTCAGTACTTC.